The 20 T cell receptor beta chains reported below all come from one sample, sequenced in a study of shared clonotypes between healthy human individuals. TCRdb's copy holds only in-frame clones and misses some; the assay was immunoSEQ multiplex PCR. The sample has more than 400,000 clones; approximately 95% are singletons. Sequenced input: naive CD4+ T cells sorted from blood. Subset reported: CD45RA+ positively selected. The receptors were gathered from a woman in her twenties or thirties in good health.

J is TRBJ1-2 and V is TRBV11-2, with D possibly matching TRBD1 (5 bases). Germline V gene sequence: CDR1 SGHAT, CDR2 FQNNGV. CDR3 size: 14 residues. Trimming left V 5 bases short and J 3 bases short, with 13 bases between. CDR3 amino acids: CASSPGWGDYGYTF. CDR3 nucleotides: TGTGCCAGCAGCCCCGGTTGGGGGGACTATGGCTACACCTTC.

The chain combines TRBV5-4 with TRBJ2-3, with a possible D match to TRBD2 (6 bases). Germline CDR1 reads SGHNT; CDR2 reads YYREEE (reference sequence). The CDR3 is made up of 17 amino acids. V was shortened by 0 bases and J by 5 bases, with 19 bases between the two germline ends. The CDR3 DNA reads as TGTGCCAGCAGCTTGGTAAGGATTGGAGGGCATGGAGATACGCAGTATTTT. Translation: CASSLVRIGGHGDTQYF.

This chain connects TRBV11-1 to TRBJ2-7; D possibly matches TRBD1 or TRBD2 (5 bases each). Germline lookup yields CDR1 SGHAT and CDR2 FQDESV (reference sequence). V was pared by 5 bases and J by 2 bases, with 19 bases between. This CDR3 is 16 amino acids long. The CDR3 DNA reads as TGTGCCAGCAGCCTGAGAGGGGCCCAGAGGACCTACGAGCAGTACTTC. Its translation: CASSLRGAQRTYEQYF.

The rearrangement joins TRBV19 to TRBJ1-5; TRBD1 is a possible D gene (5 bases). The germline V and J ends were trimmed by 5 bases and 1 base, with 12 bases remaining between them. CDR1 and CDR2 (germline): LNHDA, SQIVND (reference sequence). The CDR3 is 15 residues long. CDR3 DNA: TGTGCCAGTAGTTGGGGACCCCCAAGCAATCAGCCCCAGCATTTT. Amino acid sequence: CASSWGPPSNQPQHF.

The chain employs TRBV5-4 and TRBJ2-7; 10 nucleotides line up with TRBD2. The V gene's germline CDR1 is SGHNT and CDR2 YYREEE (reference sequence). The CDR3 extends over 15 amino acids. V lost 4 bases to trimming and J lost 5 bases; unmatched junction nucleotides: 9. The CDR3 loop reads CASSGGGLASHEQYF. Written as DNA, the CDR3 is TGTGCCAGCAGCGGGGGGGGACTAGCGTCCCACGAGCAGTACTTC.

The J gene is TRBJ2-7, the V gene TRBV18; 10 bases fit TRBD2. The CDR3 sequence is 18 residues long. After removal of 3 bases from V and 1 base from J, the junction contained 12 bases not matched to a gene. Germline V gene data show CDR1 as KGHSH and CDR2 as LQKENI. In nucleotides, the CDR3 is TGTGCCAGCTCACCCCAATTGTCTAGCGGGAGAAGGTCCTACGAGCAGTACTTC. It yields the protein CASSPQLSSGRRSYEQYF.

The V call is TRBV4-1, the J call TRBJ2-2, with a tentative D call TRBD1 (6 bases). Deletions cut 2 bases from V and 4 bases from J, with 11 bases between. The CDR3 has 15 residues. The germline gives CDR1 MGHRA, CDR2 YSYEKL. In DNA, the CDR3 is TGCGCCAGCAGCCAACAGGGGTTTGGCACCGGGGAGCTGTTTTTT. It codes for CASSQQGFGTGELFF.

The gene calls are TRBV5-1 and TRBJ1-5; 8 bases map to TRBD1. The CDR3 has 20 residues. The V and J ends lost 4 bases and 1 base, in that order; junction bases with no gene match: 19. Germline V gene lookup returns CDR1 SGHRS and CDR2 YFSETQ. The CDR3 sequence: CASSLGPSVPGGLSNQPQHF. The CDR3 nucleotides are TGCGCCAGCAGCCTAGGCCCCTCGGTCCCAGGGGGCTTAAGCAATCAGCCCCAGCATTTT.

This clone has only one observation. The chain uses TRBV11-2 and TRBJ1-1; 7 bases match TRBD1. The germline gives CDR1 SGHAT, CDR2 FQNNGV. V lost 0 bases to trimming and J lost 11 bases; unmatched junction nucleotides: 3. The CDR3 runs 12 residues. CDR3 coding DNA: TGTGCCAGCAGCTTAGATGGCAGGGGGGCTTTCTTT. Residues: CASSLDGRGAFF.

CDR3 region: CASSGTTNQPQHF. The CDR3 nucleotides read TGTGCCAGCAGTGGGACTACTAATCAGCCCCAGCATTTT. The chain couples TRBV28 to TRBJ1-5; tentative D call: TRBD1 (5 bases). Trimming stripped 5 bases from V and 4 bases from J, with 9 bases between. Germline V gives CDR1 MDHEN, CDR2 SYDVKM. There are 13 residues in the CDR3. The entire variable domain, with the rest obtained from reference TRBV28 and TRBJ1-5, is as follows: DVKVTQSSRYLVKRTGEKVFLECVQDMDHENMFWYRQDPGLGLRLIYFSYDVKMKEKGDIPEGYSVSREKKERFSLILESASTNQTSMYLCASSGTTNQPQHFGDGTRLSIL.

J is TRBJ2-5 and V is TRBV5-1; TRBD1 matches at 7 bases. The germline V gene encodes CDR1 SGHRS and CDR2 YFSETQ. Losses at the gene ends were 4 bases for V and 3 bases for J; bases not matched to a gene: 6. The CDR3 covers 14 residues. CDR3 amino acids: CASSLGTVKETQYF. DNA for the CDR3: TGCGCCAGCAGCCTAGGGACAGTAAAAGAGACCCAGTACTTC.

This sequence joins TRBV6-5 and TRBJ2-1; D remains unclear. With 0 bases removed from V and 2 bases from J, the gap between germline ends came to 11 bases. The CDR3 totals 16 residues. Looked up from germline, CDR1 is MNHEY and CDR2 is SVGAGI. The CDR3 DNA follows: TGTGCCAGCAGTTACTCTGGCCCAGAGACCTACAATGAGCAGTTCTTC. Translated: CASSYSGPETYNEQFF.

As DNA, the CDR3 is TGCACCAGCAGCCAGAGAGTTACAGGGGGCAGTCAGCCCCAGCATTTT. Its translation: CTSSQRVTGGSQPQHF. The chain joins TRBV1 to TRBJ1-5; the table's D call, TRBD1, has no DNA check behind it. TRBV1 is assigned pseudogene status. The CDR3 has 16 amino acids.

This chain connects TRBV18 to TRBJ2-1; 8 bases agree with TRBD2. V trimming: 1 base; J trimming: 8 bases; junction bases outside the gene matches: 4. The germline gives CDR1 KGHSH, CDR2 LQKENI. There are 14 residues in the CDR3. The CDR3 region has the DNA TGTGCCAGCTCACCACTAGGGACTAGATATGAGCAGTTCTTC. Its protein is CASSPLGTRYEQFF.

The V gene is TRBV6-5, the J gene TRBJ1-1; a possible D gene is TRBD1 (6 bases). The CDR3 is made up of 13 amino acids. Germline CDR1 MNHEY, CDR2 SVGAGI. The ends were cut back, 5 bases at V and 5 bases at J, with 12 bases in the middle. Written as DNA, the CDR3 is TGTGCCAGCAGTAAACAGGGTTGGACTGAAGCTTTCTTT. It is translated as CASSKQGWTEAFF.

The CDR3 region is CASSLGSANYNEQFF. The DNA of the CDR3 is TGTGCCAGCAGCTTAGGAAGTGCTAATTACAATGAGCAGTTCTTC. This sequence joins TRBV7-6 and TRBJ2-1; D call uncertain. Germline V gene sequence: CDR1 SGHVS, CDR2 FNYEAQ. CDR3 length: 15 residues. Trimming cost V 1 base and J 4 bases, with 11 bases left between them. Full variable domain (remainder filled in from reference TRBV7-6 and TRBJ2-1): GAGVSQSPRYKVTKRGQDVALRCDPISGHVSLYWYRQALGQGPEFLTYFNYEAQQDKSGLPNDRFSAERPEGSISTLTIQRTEQRDSAMYRCASSLGSANYNEQFFGPGTRLTVL.

V is TRBV18 and J is TRBJ2-1; D is possibly TRBD2 (5 bases). Germline CDR1 KGHSH, CDR2 LQKENI. CDR3 length equals 14 residues. V lost 10 bases, J lost 4 bases, and 17 bases lay in between. The CDR3 nucleotides read TGTGCCACCCAACCAATCCGGGATTACAATGAGCAGTTCTTC. As protein: CATQPIRDYNEQFF.

This chain connects TRBV28 to TRBJ1-1; unclear D gene. Between the trimmed V and J ends, which lost 6 bases and 4 bases, there was a span of 21 bases. CDR3 length: 16 amino acids. Germline CDR1 reads MDHEN; CDR2 reads SYDVKM. The CDR3 loop is CASSPARMGWGTEAFF. Written as DNA, the CDR3 is TGTGCCAGCAGCCCAGCGAGGATGGGTTGGGGCACTGAAGCTTTCTTT.

The genes are TRBV5-1 and TRBJ2-5; 8 bases fit TRBD2. Trimming at V came to 2 bases and at J to 7 bases, leaving 7 bases not matched to a gene. This CDR3 region has 14 residues. The germline gives CDR1 SGHRS, CDR2 YFSETQ. The CDR3 here is CASSLIGGTRTQYF. The CDR3 DNA follows: TGCGCCAGCAGCTTAATTGGGGGGACTAGGACCCAGTACTTC.

V usage is TRBV2 and J usage is TRBJ1-2, with D unclear. The V and J ends lost 3 bases and 4 bases respectively, with 15 bases between them. From germline, CDR1 is SNHLY and CDR2 FYNNEI. The CDR3 has 15 residues. CDR3 sequence (DNA): TGTGCCAGCAGTGAGGGTCGCACCACCTTCTATGGCTACACCTTC. The encoded protein is CASSEGRTTFYGYTF.